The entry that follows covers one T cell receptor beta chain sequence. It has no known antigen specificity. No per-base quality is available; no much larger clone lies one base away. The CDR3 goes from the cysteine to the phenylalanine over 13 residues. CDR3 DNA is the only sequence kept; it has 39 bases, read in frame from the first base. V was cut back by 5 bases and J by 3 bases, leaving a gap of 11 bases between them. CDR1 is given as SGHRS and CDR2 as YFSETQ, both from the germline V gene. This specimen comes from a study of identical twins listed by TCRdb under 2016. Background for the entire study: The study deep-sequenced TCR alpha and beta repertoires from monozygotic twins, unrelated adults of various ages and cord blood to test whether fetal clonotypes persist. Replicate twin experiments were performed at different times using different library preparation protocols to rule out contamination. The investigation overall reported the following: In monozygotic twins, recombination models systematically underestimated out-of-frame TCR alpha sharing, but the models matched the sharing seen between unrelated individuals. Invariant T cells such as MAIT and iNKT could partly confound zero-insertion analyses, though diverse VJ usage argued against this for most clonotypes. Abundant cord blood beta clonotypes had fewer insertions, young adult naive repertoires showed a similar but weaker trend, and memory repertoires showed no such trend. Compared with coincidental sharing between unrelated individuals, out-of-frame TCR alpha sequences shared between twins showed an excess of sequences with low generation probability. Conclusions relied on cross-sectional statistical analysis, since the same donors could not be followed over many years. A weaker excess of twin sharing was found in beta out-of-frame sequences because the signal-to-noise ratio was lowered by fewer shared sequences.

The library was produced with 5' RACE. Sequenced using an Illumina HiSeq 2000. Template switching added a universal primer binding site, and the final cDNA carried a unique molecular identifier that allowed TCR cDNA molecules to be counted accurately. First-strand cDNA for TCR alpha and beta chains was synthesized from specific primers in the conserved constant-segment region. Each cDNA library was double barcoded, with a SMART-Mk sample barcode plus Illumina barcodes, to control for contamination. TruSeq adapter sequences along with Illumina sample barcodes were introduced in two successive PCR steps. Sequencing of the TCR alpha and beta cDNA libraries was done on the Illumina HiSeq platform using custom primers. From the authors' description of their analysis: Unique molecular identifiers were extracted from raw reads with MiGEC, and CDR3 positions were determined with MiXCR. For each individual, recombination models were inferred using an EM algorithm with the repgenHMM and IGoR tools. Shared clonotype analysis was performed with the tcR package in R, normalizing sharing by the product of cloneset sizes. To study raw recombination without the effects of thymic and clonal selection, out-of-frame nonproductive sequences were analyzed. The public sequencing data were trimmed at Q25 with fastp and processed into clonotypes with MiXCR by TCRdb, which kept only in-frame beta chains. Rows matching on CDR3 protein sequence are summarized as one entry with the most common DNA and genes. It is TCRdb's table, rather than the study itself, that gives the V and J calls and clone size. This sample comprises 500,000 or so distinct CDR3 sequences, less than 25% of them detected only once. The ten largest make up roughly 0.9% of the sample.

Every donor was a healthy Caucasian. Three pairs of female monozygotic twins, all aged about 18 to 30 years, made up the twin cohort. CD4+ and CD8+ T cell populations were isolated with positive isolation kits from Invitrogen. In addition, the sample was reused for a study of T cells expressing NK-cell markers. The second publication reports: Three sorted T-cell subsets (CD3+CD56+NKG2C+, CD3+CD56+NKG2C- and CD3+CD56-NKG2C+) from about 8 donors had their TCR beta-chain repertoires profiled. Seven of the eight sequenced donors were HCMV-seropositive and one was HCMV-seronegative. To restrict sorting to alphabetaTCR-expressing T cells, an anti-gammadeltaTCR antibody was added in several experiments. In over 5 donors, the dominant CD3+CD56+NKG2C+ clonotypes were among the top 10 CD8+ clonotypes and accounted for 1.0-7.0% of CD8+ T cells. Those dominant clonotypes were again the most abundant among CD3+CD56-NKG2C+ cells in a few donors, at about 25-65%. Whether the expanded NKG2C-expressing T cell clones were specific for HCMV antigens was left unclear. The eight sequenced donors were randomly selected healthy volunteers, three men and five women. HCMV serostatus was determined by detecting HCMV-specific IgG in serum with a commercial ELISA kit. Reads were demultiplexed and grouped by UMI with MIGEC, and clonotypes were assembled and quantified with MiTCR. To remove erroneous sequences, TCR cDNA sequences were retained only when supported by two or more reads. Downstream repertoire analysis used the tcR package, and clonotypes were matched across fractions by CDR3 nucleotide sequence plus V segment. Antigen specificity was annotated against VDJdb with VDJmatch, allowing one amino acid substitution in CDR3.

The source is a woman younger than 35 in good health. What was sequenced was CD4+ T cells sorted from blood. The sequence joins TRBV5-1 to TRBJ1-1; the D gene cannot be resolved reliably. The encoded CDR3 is CASRTQRDTEAFF. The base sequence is TGCGCCAGCAGAACCCAGAGGGACACTGAAGCTTTCTTT.